The next 27 T cell receptor beta chains were all read from a single sample in a study of blood T cell repertoires in COVID-19. The assay was immunoSEQ multiplex PCR, and TCRdb's table has in-frame clones only and misses some. In the table there are around 230,000 clones, 85% of which are singletons. The sample taken for sequencing was peripheral blood. The receptor set was obtained from a man aged 45-65 years with COVID-19, enrolled during active disease.

The chain recombines TRBV2 with TRBJ1-2; no clear D. The CDR3 runs 14 residues. The germline V gene has CDR1 SNHLY and CDR2 FYNNEI. V lost 4 bases and J 7 bases, leaving 16 bases between the germline ends. This CDR3 is CASSAAIFGVGYTF. The CDR3 DNA is TGTGCCAGCAGTGCCGCTATATTCGGGGTTGGCTACACCTTC.

The CDR3 loop is CASSLQRGGTDTQYF. CDR3 bases: TGCGCCAGCAGCTTACAGCGGGGGGGGACAGATACGCAGTATTTT. The rearrangement links TRBV5-1 to TRBJ2-3, with 10 nucleotides matching TRBD2. V lost 2 bases to trimming and J lost 3 bases; unmatched junction nucleotides: 3. The CDR3 totals 15 residues. Germline V gene sequence: CDR1 SGHRS, CDR2 YFSETQ.

The chain couples TRBV7-8 to TRBJ2-2, with 7 bases aligning to TRBD1. There are 16 residues in the CDR3. Germline CDR1 SGHVS, CDR2 FQNEAQ. V shed 1 base, J shed 2 bases, and the junction held 4 bases outside the gene matches. CDR3 loop: CASSLVGGSNTGELFF. The CDR3 bases are TGTGCCAGCAGCTTAGTAGGGGGCAGCAACACCGGGGAGCTGTTTTTT.

The chain uses TRBV9 and TRBJ1-2, with a weak D call TRBD1 (6 bases). The CDR3 totals 16 residues. Trimming took 3 bases from V and 7 from J, leaving 22 bases between them. The germline gives CDR1 SGDLS, CDR2 YYNGEE. CDR3 nucleotide sequence: TGTGCCAGCAGCGCGGGCGGACAGATTTTTGGAGCTGGCTACACCTTC. Translating it yields CASSAGGQIFGAGYTF.

The V gene is TRBV2, the J gene TRBJ1-1, with 7 bases fitting TRBD1. This CDR3 has 11 amino acids. The V segment lost 11 bases and the J segment 0 bases; nucleotides outside the gene matches: 0. Looked up from germline, CDR1 is SNHLY and CDR2 is FYNNEI. CDR3 coding DNA: TGTGCCGGGACAGTGAACACTGAAGCTTTCTTT. Protein product: CAGTVNTEAFF.

This chain links TRBV9 with TRBJ2-3; D remains ambiguous. The germline V and J ends were trimmed by 4 bases and 10 bases, with 10 bases remaining between them. This CDR3 has 11 amino acids. Germline V gene sequence: CDR1 SGDLS, CDR2 YYNGEE. CDR3 protein: CASSSPGAQYF. The CDR3 DNA reads as TGTGCCAGCAGCTCCCCGGGTGCGCAGTATTTT.

The J gene is TRBJ1-1, the V gene TRBV3-1 (or the pseudogene TRBV3-2); D might be TRBD1 (5 bases). V was shortened by 1 base and J by 1 base, with 10 bases between the two germline ends. The germline CDR1 and CDR2 sequences are LGHDT and YNNKEL (reference sequence). There are 15 residues in the CDR3. This chain's CDR3 is CASSQAFQGNTEAFF. CDR3 in DNA: TGTGCCAGCAGCCAAGCATTCCAGGGGAACACTGAAGCTTTCTTT.

The gene calls are TRBV30 and TRBJ1-1; D is uncertain. The germline gives CDR1 GTSNPN, CDR2 SVGIG (reference sequence). V lost 5 bases to trimming and J lost 5 bases, with 9 bases between them. The CDR3 is made up of 11 amino acids. CDR3 nucleotide sequence: TGTGCCTGGGCACGAGAGACTGAAGCTTTCTTT. Its protein is CAWARETEAFF.

Regarding this clone: Other DNA sequences in this specimen translate into the identical CDR3. V and J are TRBV5-1 and TRBJ2-1; 13 positions agree with TRBD2. V lost 3 bases and J lost 3; bases outside the gene matches: 3. The CDR3 length is 16 residues. Germline V CDR1 and CDR2: SGHRS, YFSETQ. The CDR3 DNA follows: TGCGCCAGCAGCTCAGGACTAGCGGGGGTCTACAATGAGCAGTTCTTC. Amino acid sequence: CASSSGLAGVYNEQFF. Looking up the rest from reference TRBV5-1 and TRBJ2-1 gives the full variable domain: KAGVTQTPRYLIKTRGQQVTLSCSPISGHRSVSWYQQTPGQGLQFLFEYFSETQRNKGNFPGRFSGRQFSNSRSEMNVSTLELGDSALYLCASSSGLAGVYNEQFFGPGTRLTVL.

The chain recombines TRBV29-1 with TRBJ1-2; D uncertain. The length of the CDR3 is 13 residues. Germline lookup yields CDR1 SQVTM and CDR2 ANQGSEA. DNA of the CDR3: TGCAGTCTCCCCCCCCGACCCACGGGTGGCTACACCTTC. As protein: CSLPPRPTGGYTF.

CDR3 region: CASSLGGGAAGNTIYF. In DNA form, the CDR3 reads TGCGCCAGCAGCTTGGGAGGGGGTGCTGCTGGAAACACCATATATTTT. V usage is TRBV5-1 and J usage is TRBJ1-3; tentatively, D is TRBD1 (6 bases). V shed 0 bases and J shed 2 bases, with 12 bases lying between them. Germline V gene lookup returns CDR1 SGHRS and CDR2 YFSETQ. The CDR3 sequence is 16 residues long.

The chain has TRBV19 and TRBJ2-5; 8 bases agree with TRBD1. This CDR3 is built from 15 residues. Germline trimming cut 9 bases from V and 4 bases from J; bases unmatched to any gene: 13. CDR1 and CDR2 (germline): LNHDA, SQIVND (reference sequence). The CDR3: CASSPQGAGLETQYF. In DNA, the CDR3 is TGTGCCAGCAGCCCCCAGGGGGCGGGTTTAGAGACCCAGTACTTC.

CDR3 nucleotide sequence: TGTGCCAGCAGCCGAGGACAGGGGGCTTCTAATGAAAAACTGTTTTTT. Translation gives CASSRGQGASNEKLFF. The chain recombines TRBV6-2 or TRBV6-3 with TRBJ1-4, with 11 bases matching TRBD1. This CDR3 contains 16 residues. Germline V lookup: CDR1 MNHEY, CDR2 SVGEGT. The J segment lost 3 bases and the V segment lost 6 bases, leaving 6 bases of the junction unmatched.

A few counts support this clone. The rearrangement joins TRBV7-9 to TRBJ2-7; 7 nucleotides match TRBD1. This CDR3 has 12 residues. The V gene's germline CDR1 is SEHNR and CDR2 FQNEAQ (reference sequence). With V trimmed by 6 bases and J by 3 bases, 2 bases remained unmatched. The CDR3 DNA is TGTGCCAGCAGTCGACAGGGCTACGAGCAGTACTTC. Encoded protein: CASSRQGYEQYF.

Here the CDR3 DNA reads TGTGCCAGCAGCCAGGACTCCGGGACAGGAGAGCAGTACTTC. Translating gives CASSQDSGTGEQYF. This chain connects TRBV4-2 to TRBJ2-7, with TRBD1 matching over 8 bases. The CDR3 is made up of 14 amino acids. Losses at the gene ends were 3 bases for V and 7 bases for J; bases not matched to a gene: 8. The germline gives CDR1 LGHNA, CDR2 YNFKEQ.

This clone has more than one count but fewer than ten. The chain recombines TRBV30 with TRBJ1-1; D perhaps matches TRBD1 (6 bases). The germline V and J ends were trimmed by 3 bases and 0 bases, with 8 bases remaining between them. The CDR3 consists of 13 residues. Germline CDR1 and CDR2: GTSNPN and SVGIG (reference sequence). CDR3 coding DNA: TGTGCCTGGAGGAAGGGGGTGAACACTGAAGCTTTCTTT. Residues: CAWRKGVNTEAFF. The full variable domain, its missing parts supplied by reference TRBV30 and TRBJ1-1, is SQTIHQWPATLVQPVGSPLSLECTVEGTSNPNLYWYRQAAGRGLQLLFYSVGIGQISSEVPQNLSASRPQDRQFILSSKKLLLSDSGFYLCAWRKGVNTEAFFGQGTRLTVV.

This clone has just one count. The chain couples TRBV18 to TRBJ1-1; D unresolved. Germline CDR1 and CDR2: KGHSH and LQKENI. This CDR3 has 14 amino acids. With 2 bases removed from V and 1 base from J, the gap between germline ends came to 8 bases. In nucleotides, the CDR3 is TGTGCCAGCTCACCAACGACACCGAACACTGAAGCTTTCTTT. Translating it yields CASSPTTPNTEAFF.

The chain combines TRBV5-1 with TRBJ1-4; D is undetermined. The CDR3 sequence is 16 residues long. With 0 bases removed from V and 6 bases from J, the gap between germline ends came to 15 bases. From germline, CDR1 is SGHRS and CDR2 YFSETQ. CDR3 region: CASSLGRRPVDEKLFF. The CDR3 coding sequence is TGCGCCAGCAGCTTGGGGCGGCGCCCCGTGGATGAAAAACTGTTTTTT.

The chain is built from TRBV2 and TRBJ1-5; TRBD1 aligns across 9 bases. Germline V CDR1 and CDR2: SNHLY, FYNNEI. The CDR3 consists of 14 residues. The trim removed 7 bases at V and 7 bases at J, leaving 8 bases unmatched. DNA of the CDR3: TGTGCCAGCATTATGGACAGGGGAGGCCAGCCCCAGCATTTT. Its translation: CASIMDRGGQPQHF.

CDR3 coding DNA: TGTGCCAGTAGTAACCCACCCCGGACAGCGATTAACTATGGCTACACCTTC. This codes for CASSNPPRTAINYGYTF. The chain couples TRBV19 to TRBJ1-2; TRBD1 might be the D (6 bases). CDR3 length: 17 amino acids. Trimming pared 4 bases from V and 1 base from J, leaving 19 bases between. Germline assignment: CDR1 LNHDA and CDR2 SQIVND (reference sequence).

This clone was counted a single time. The V and J genes are TRBV6-5 and TRBJ1-2; tentative D call: TRBD1 (5 bases). Germline V gene lookup returns CDR1 MNHEY and CDR2 SVGAGI. The CDR3 has 13 amino acids. With 5 bases removed from V and 3 bases from J, the gap between germline ends came to 10 bases. The DNA for the CDR3 is TGTGCCAGCAGTCCGGCAGGGTACTATGGCTACACCTTC. It yields the protein CASSPAGYYGYTF.

This chain links TRBV9 with TRBJ2-5; 9 nucleotides match TRBD2. After removal of 0 bases from V and 5 bases from J, the junction contained 8 bases not matched to a gene. CDR1 is SGDLS, CDR2 YYNGEE, per germline. CDR3 length equals 16 residues. The CDR3 DNA is TGTGCCAGCAGCGTAGACGAAGGGACTAGCTGGGAGACCCAGTACTTC. Translating it yields CASSVDEGTSWETQYF. Variable domain in full (rest from reference TRBV9 and TRBJ2-5): DSGVTQTPKHLITATGQRVTLRCSPRSGDLSVYWYQQSLDQGLQFLIQYYNGEERAKGNILERFSAQQFPDLHSELNLSSLELGDSALYFCASSVDEGTSWETQYFGPGTRLLVL.

In its sample, this clone was seen a few times. This specimen includes other DNA sequences encoding the same CDR3. The chain is built from TRBV12-3 or TRBV12-4 and TRBJ1-5; D not resolved. The CDR3 spans 13 residues. Trimming left V 3 bases short and J 0 bases short, with 3 bases between. The CDR3 bases are TGTGCCAGCAGTTTTAATAGCAATCAGCCCCAGCATTTT. Its translation: CASSFNSNQPQHF.

This clone has only a few counts. This chain connects TRBV10-2 to TRBJ1-5; maybe TRBD1 (5 bases). V lost 5 bases and J 6 bases, leaving 11 bases between the germline ends. Germline CDR1 reads WSHSY; CDR2 reads SAAADI. The CDR3 totals 13 residues. The CDR3 sequence: CASSQGSGQPQHF. Written as DNA, the CDR3 is TGCGCCAGCAGTCAGGGTTCTGGTCAGCCCCAGCATTTT.

This clone has just a few counts. V usage is TRBV9 and J usage is TRBJ2-3, with D perhaps TRBD1 (5 bases). The V end was cut by 3 bases, the J end by 0 bases, with 11 bases between. The V gene's germline CDR1 is SGDLS and CDR2 YYNGEE. The CDR3 totals 15 residues. CDR3 in amino acids: CASSAQAASTDTQYF. The CDR3 DNA is TGTGCCAGCAGCGCACAGGCCGCTAGCACAGATACGCAGTATTTT.

This chain links TRBV7-9 with TRBJ2-2; D gene uncertain. The CDR3 is 16 residues long. V dropped 5 bases and J dropped 4 bases, with 17 bases sitting between them. The V gene's germline CDR1 is SEHNR and CDR2 FQNEAQ (reference sequence). CDR3 in DNA: TGTGCCAGCAGCCCGCCAATTAGTTCGTTCACCGGGGAGCTGTTTTTT. It specifies CASSPPISSFTGELFF. The variable domain in full, completed from reference TRBV7-9 and TRBJ2-2, reads DTGVSQNPRHKITKRGQNVTFRCDPISEHNRLYWYRQTLGQGPEFLTYFQNEAQLEKSRLLSDRFSAERPKGSFSTLEIQRTEQGDSAMYLCASSPPISSFTGELFFGEGSRLTVL.

The chain joins TRBV7-9 to TRBJ1-1; 7 bases agree with TRBD1. CDR3 length: 14 amino acids. V was pared by 5 bases and J by 2 bases, with 5 bases of the junction left unmatched. The germline CDR1 and CDR2 sequences are SEHNR and FQNEAQ (reference sequence). Here the CDR3 reads CASSARQGNTEAFF. Written as DNA, the CDR3 is TGTGCCAGCAGCGCACGACAGGGTAACACTGAAGCTTTCTTT.